The clone carrying this T cell receptor (beta chain) came up many times. Its specificity is unknown. This entry comes from a study of T cells in Graves' hyperthyroidism and ophthalmopathy. The germline V and J ends were trimmed by 6 bases and 2 bases, with 10 bases remaining between them. This CDR3 comprises 13 residues. The germline gives CDR1 SGHNT, CDR2 YENEEA. General observations from the study: Before onset, by a median of approximately 5.9 months, the model predicted ophthalmopathy.

The investigators amplified TCR beta CDR3 regions from RNA transcripts. The HTBI set primed first-round TCR CDR3 RT-PCR. MiXCR, run by TCRdb on the multiplex PCR reads, gives a single entry per CDR3 protein. The table has around 600,000 distinct CDR3 sequences, 11% to 15% seen once. Sequencing input: blood. This sequence joins TRBV11-3 and TRBJ2-5; D is tentatively TRBD1 or TRBD2 (5 bases each). The TCR was taken from a woman aged 18-29 years with Graves' ophthalmopathy. CDR3 sequence (DNA): TGTGCCAGCAGGGGACGGAGACAAGAGACCCAGTACTTC. It specifies CASRGRRQETQYF.